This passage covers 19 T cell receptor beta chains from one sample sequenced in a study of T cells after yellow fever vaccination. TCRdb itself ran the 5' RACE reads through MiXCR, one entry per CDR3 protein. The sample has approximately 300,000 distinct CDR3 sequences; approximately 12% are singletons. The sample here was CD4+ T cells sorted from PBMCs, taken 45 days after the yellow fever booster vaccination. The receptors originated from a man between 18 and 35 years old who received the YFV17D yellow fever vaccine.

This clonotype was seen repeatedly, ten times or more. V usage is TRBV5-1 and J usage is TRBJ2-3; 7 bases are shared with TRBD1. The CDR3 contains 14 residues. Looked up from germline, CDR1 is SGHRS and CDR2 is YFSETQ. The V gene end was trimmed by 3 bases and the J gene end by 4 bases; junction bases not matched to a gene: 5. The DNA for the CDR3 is TGCGCCAGCAGCTCGCCGGACAGGTCAGATACGCAGTATTTT. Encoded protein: CASSSPDRSDTQYF.

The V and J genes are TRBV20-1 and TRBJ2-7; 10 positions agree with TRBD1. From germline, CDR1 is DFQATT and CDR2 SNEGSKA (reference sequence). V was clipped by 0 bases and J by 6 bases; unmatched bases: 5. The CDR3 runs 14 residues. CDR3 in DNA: TGCAGTGCTAGAGATACGACAGGGGGCCTCGAGCAGTACTTC. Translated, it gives CSARDTTGGLEQYF.

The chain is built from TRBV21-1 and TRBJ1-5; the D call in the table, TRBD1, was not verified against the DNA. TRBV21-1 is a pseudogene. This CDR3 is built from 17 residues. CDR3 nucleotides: TGTGCCAGCAGCAACCCATGGGACAGATTTCCAAATCAGCCCCAGCATTTT. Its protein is CASSNPWDRFPNQPQHF.

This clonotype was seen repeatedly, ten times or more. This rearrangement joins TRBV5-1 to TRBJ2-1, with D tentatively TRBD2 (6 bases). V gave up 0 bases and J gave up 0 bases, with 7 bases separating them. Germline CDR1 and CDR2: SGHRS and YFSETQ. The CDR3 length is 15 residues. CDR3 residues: CASSLAGSSYNEQFF. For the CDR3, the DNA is TGCGCCAGCAGCTTGGCCGGGAGCTCCTACAATGAGCAGTTCTTC.

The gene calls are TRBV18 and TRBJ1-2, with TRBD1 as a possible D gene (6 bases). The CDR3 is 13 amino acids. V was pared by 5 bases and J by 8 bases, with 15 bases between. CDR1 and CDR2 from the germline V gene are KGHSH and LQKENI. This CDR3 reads CASSWTEQKGYTF. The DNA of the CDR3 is TGTGCCAGCTCATGGACAGAGCAGAAAGGCTACACCTTC.

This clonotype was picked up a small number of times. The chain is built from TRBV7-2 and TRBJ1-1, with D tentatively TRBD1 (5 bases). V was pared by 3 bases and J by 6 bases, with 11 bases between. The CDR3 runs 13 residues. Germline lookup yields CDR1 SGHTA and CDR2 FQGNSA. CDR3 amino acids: CASSLVGRAEAFF. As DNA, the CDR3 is TGTGCCAGCAGCTTGGTGGGGCGCGCTGAAGCTTTCTTT.

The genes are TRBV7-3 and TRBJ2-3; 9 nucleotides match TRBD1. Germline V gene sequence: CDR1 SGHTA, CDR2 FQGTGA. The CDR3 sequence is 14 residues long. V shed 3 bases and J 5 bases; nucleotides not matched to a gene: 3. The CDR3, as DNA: TGTGCCAGCAGCTTTGGGACAGGGATAGATACGCAGTATTTT. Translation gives CASSFGTGIDTQYF.

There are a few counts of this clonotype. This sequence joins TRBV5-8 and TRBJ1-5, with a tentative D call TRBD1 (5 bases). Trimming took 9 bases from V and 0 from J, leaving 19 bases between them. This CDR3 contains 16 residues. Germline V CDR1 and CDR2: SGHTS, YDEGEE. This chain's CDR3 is CATAKGTFHSNQPQHF. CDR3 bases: TGTGCCACGGCCAAAGGGACTTTTCATAGCAATCAGCCCCAGCATTTT.

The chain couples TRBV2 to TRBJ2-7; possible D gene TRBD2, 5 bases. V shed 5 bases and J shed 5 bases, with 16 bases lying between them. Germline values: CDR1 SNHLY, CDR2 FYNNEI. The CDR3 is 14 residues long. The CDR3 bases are TGTGCCAGCAGTTTGGAACGGGGTTGGCACGAGCAGTACGTC. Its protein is CASSLERGWHEQYV.

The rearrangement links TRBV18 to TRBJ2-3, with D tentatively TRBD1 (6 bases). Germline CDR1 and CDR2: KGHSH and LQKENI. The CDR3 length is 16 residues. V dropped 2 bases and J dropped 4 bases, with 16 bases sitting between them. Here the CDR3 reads CASSPYPGQTSDTQYF. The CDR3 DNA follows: TGTGCCAGCTCACCATATCCCGGACAGACCTCAGATACGCAGTATTTT.

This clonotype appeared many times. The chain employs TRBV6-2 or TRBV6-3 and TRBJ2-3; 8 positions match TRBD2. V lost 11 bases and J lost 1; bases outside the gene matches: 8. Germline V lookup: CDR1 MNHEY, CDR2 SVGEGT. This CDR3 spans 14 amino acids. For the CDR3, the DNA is TGTGCCGGTGACTCGGGACTAGGCACAGATACGCAGTATTTT. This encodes CAGDSGLGTDTQYF.

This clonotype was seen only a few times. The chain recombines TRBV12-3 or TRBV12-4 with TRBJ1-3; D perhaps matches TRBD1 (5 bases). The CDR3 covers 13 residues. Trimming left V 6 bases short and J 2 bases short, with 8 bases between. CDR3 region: CASSAGAGNTIYF. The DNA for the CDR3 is TGTGCCAGCAGCGCGGGGGCTGGAAACACCATATATTTT.

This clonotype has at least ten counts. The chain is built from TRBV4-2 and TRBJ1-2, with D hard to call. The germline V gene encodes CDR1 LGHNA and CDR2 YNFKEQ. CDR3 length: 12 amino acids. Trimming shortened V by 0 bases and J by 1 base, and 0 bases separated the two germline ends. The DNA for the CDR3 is TGTGCCAGCAGCCAAGATAACTATGGCTACACCTTC. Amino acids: CASSQDNYGYTF.

CDR3 loop: CASSYSIIGGSPLHF. CDR3 in DNA: TGTGCCAGCAGTTACTCGATAATAGGGGGTTCACCCCTCCACTTT. The V and J genes are TRBV6-5 and TRBJ1-6, with a weak D call TRBD1 (6 bases). Trimming stripped 0 bases from V and 9 bases from J, with 12 bases between. Germline assignment: CDR1 MNHEY and CDR2 SVGAGI. The CDR3 length is 15 residues.

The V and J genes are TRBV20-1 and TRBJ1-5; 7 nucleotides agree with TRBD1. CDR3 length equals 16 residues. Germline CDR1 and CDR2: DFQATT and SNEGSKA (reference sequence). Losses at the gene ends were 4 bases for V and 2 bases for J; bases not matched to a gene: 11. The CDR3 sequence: CSAISIDRVGNQPQHF. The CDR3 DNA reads TGCAGTGCTATCTCAATAGACAGGGTTGGCAATCAGCCCCAGCATTTT.

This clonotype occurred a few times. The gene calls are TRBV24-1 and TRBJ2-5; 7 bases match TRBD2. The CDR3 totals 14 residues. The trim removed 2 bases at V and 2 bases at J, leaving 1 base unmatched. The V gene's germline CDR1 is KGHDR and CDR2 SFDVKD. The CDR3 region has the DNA TGTGCCACCAGTGATTGGGGGGGACAAGAGACCCAGTACTTC. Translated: CATSDWGGQETQYF.

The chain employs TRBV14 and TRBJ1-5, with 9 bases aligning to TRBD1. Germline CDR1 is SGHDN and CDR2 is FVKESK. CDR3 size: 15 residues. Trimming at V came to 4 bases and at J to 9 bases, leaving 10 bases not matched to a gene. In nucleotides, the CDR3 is TGTGCCAGCAGCCTTTGGGACAGGGAGACTCGGCCCCAGCATTTT. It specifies CASSLWDRETRPQHF.

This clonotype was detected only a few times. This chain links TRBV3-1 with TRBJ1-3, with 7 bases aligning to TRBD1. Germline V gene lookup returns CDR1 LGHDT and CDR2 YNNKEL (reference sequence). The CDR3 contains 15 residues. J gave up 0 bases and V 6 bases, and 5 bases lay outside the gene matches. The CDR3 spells CASRPQGNSGNTIYF. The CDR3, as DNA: TGTGCCAGCAGACCACAGGGGAACTCTGGAAACACCATATATTTT.

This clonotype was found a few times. The CDR3 sequence is CASSLDSSSGYTF. Written as DNA, the CDR3 is TGCGCCAGCAGCTTAGACAGTTCAAGTGGCTACACCTTC. The V gene is TRBV5-1, the J gene TRBJ1-2; the D gene is possibly TRBD1 (5 bases). CDR1 is SGHRS, CDR2 YFSETQ, per germline. The CDR3 runs 13 residues. The ends were cut back, 2 bases at V and 7 bases at J, with 12 bases in the middle.